Sequencing of this TCR beta chain was carried out in a study of cytomegalovirus exposure and HLA in healthy donors. General study points: Further analysis, carried out later, found HLA-associated TCR beta chains more clonally expanded than equally common other chains.

The PCR had 60 Vbeta and 13 Jbeta primers. TCRdb's table, derived via immunoSEQ multiplex PCR, lists solely in-frame clones and lacks some. The data hold approximately 160,000 clones, with around 72% observed a single time. The germline gives CDR1 LGHNT, CDR2 FRNRAP. The V and J ends lost 6 bases and 1 base respectively, with 6 bases between them. The CDR3 covers 12 residues. On this clone itself: Its matching antigen is unknown.

The J gene is TRBJ1-1, the V gene TRBV12-5, with D uncertain. This TCR was recovered from a woman aged 35 to 49 in good health and CMV-seropositive. Sequenced: PBMCs. Written as DNA, the CDR3 is TGTGCTAGTGGGGAGGCGAACACTGAAGCTTTCTTT. Translating gives CASGEANTEAFF.